This T cell receptor beta chain came from a study of shared clonotypes between healthy human individuals. Whole-study findings and limits: Deeper or shallower sequencing was expected to change how clonotypes are shared among donors.

Assay execution took place at the deep level. In the authors' methods: Sequence data from immunoSEQ were junction-only and lacked quality scores; consequently, filtering differed. Clones were sequenced by immunoSEQ multiplex PCR, and TCRdb holds only the in-frame ones, with some missing. That table supplies the V and J calls and clone size; D and trimming were determined from the DNA. The table includes almost 700,000 clones, under 95% detected once. Positively selected for CCR7, the CD45RO-negative cells used as naive CD8 cells excluded terminally differentiated effector memory CD45RA+ cells. J gave up 3 bases and V 6 bases, and 8 bases lay outside the gene matches. The CDR3 has 15 amino acids. The V gene's germline CDR1 is MNHEY and CDR2 SMNVEV (reference sequence). Turning to this clone: Its target is not known.

The specimen sequenced was naive CD8+ T cells sorted from blood. The chain couples TRBV27 to TRBJ1-2; 9 nucleotides line up with TRBD1. This receptor was identified in a man aged 30 to 39 in good health. The CDR3 coding sequence is TGTGCCAGCAGCCTACAGGGGGCAGGGGACTATGGCTACACCTTC. It is translated as CASSLQGAGDYGYTF.